This T cell receptor beta chain was sequenced for a study of blood T cells in healthy people across ages (dated by TCRdb to 2014 to 2015). As for the study more broadly: In model experiments, template switching captured about one uniquely barcoded TCR beta cDNA molecule for every two T cells. Using deep sequencing normalized with unique cDNA molecular identifiers, the study measured how TCR beta repertoire diversity changes with age. The donors were split into four age groups: young (average around 15 years), middle-aged (39), aged (approximately 60) and long-lived (approximately 80). To avoid experimental bias, donors of different ages were randomly spread across the sequencing lanes. The study analyzed two additional independent replicas of 1 million unique cDNA reads from the same blood draw for two donors, one aged 18 to 30 and one aged 80 or older.

Cut back by 7 bases and 0 bases, the V and J ends lie 16 bases apart. The germline V gene gives CDR1 as SNHLY and CDR2 as FYNNEI. Including the terminal cysteine and phenylalanine, the CDR3 comprises 17 residues. Only the CDR3 DNA is retained, 51 bases long and in frame from the first base. Details on this clonotype: What this receptor recognizes is not known. No base quality information exists; no much larger clone differs at one position.

The roughly 39 donors, aged 6 to 90 years, were systemically healthy Caucasian individuals from Russia. Approximately 11 milliliters of peripheral blood were drawn from each donor into EDTA-treated Vacutainer tubes. PBMCs were isolated by Ficoll-Paque density-gradient centrifugation, with at least 6.5 million obtained per sample. Total RNA was extracted from PBMCs with Trizol reagent, with at least 5 micrograms obtained per sample. For every donor, flow cytometry on a PBMC aliquot measured the percentage of naive CD45RAhigh/CD27high T cells. The receptor library was made with 5' RACE. A second 7 to 11 cycle PCR used a sample-barcoded 5' primer and a J-beta primer mix. Each TCR beta cDNA molecule received a unique molecular identifier from a template-switch 5' adaptor carrying 12 random nucleotides. Each sample yielded at least 3 million CDR3-containing paired-end reads. First-strand cDNA was synthesized from all RNA with the Mint cDNA synthesis kit, primed by a TRBC-specific oligonucleotide. Following uracil-DNA glycosylase treatment, a first 18-cycle PCR with universal primers M1SS and BC2_uni_R was performed on all cDNA. In the source study's methods: For normalization, 1 million high-quality reads were randomly selected from each sample, with every read carrying a distinct molecular identifier. Instead of being binned into consensus sequences, reads that shared molecular identifiers were thrown out. MiTCR, set to a Q25 quality threshold and the strictest error-elimination algorithm, was used for CDR3 identification, clonotype clustering and error correction. A nonparametric unseen species model with Euler transformation was used to estimate a lower bound on total TCR beta diversity. The public reads were run again by TCRdb, first through fastp at Q25 and then through MiXCR, and only productive beta chains were kept. One record per CDR3 amino acid sequence lists the most common genes and DNA. The V and J calls, along with clone size, are taken from TCRdb and not from the paper's own processing. In all, the sample holds around 1,900,000 distinct CDR3 sequences, and 39% of those were seen once. Approximately 22% of the sample belongs to the ten largest clones.

Study-level results and caveats: Compared with the aged group, the long-lived group had more naive CD4+ T cells, fewer expanded clones and increased TCR diversity, suggesting age selection. Because the CMV infection status of the donors was unknown, age-related changes in expanded clonotypes may potentially have been confounded. Since profiling was done on bulk unsorted PBMCs, naive and antigen-experienced compartments could not be conclusively compared. A strong correlation was found between observed TCR beta diversity and the percentage of naive T cells measured by flow cytometry. Total diversity estimates from one million sequenced T cells were considered lower bounds and underestimates. As age increased, observed TCR beta diversity per million T cells dropped in a roughly linear way, and a significant reduction was already evident by age around 41.

Sequenced material: blood. The TCR comes from a human donor in good health. This chain is built from TRBV2 and TRBJ2-6, with TRBD1 tentatively as D gene (5 bases match). CDR3 sequence: CASKGRQLSSGANVLTF. The base sequence is TGTGCCAGCAAGGGTAGACAGCTAAGCTCTGGGGCCAACGTCCTGACTTTC.